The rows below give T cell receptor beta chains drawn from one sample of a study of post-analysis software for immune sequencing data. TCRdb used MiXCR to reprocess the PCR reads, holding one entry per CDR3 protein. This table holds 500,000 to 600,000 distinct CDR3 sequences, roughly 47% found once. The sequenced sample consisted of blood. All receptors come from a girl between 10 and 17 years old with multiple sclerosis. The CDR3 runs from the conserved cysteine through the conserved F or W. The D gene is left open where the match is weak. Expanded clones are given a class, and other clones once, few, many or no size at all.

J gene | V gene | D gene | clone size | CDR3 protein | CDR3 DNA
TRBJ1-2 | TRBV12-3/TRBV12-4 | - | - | CASSPPGPYNYGYTF | TGTGCCAGCAGTCCCCCGGGGCCTTATAACTATGGCTACACCTTC
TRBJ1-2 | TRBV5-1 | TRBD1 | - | CASSLGGPSGTAGGYTF | TGCGCCAGCAGCTTGGGGGGGCCAAGTGGGACAGCTGGAGGCTACACCTTC
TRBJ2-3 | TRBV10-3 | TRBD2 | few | CAISERGDSGRAEDTQYF | TGTGCCATCAGTGAGAGGGGGGATAGCGGGAGGGCCGAAGATACGCAGTATTTT
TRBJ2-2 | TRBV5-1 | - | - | CASSLASDTGELFF | TGCGCCAGCAGCTTGGCCTCGGACACCGGGGAGCTGTTTTTT
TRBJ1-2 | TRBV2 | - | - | CASSPTDGYTF | TGTGCCAGCAGTCCCACCGATGGCTACACCTTC
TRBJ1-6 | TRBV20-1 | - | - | CSAQYYQGTNSPLHF | TGCAGTGCCCAATATTACCAGGGGACCAATTCACCCCTCCACTTT
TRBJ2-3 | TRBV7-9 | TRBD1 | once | CASSPGQASSTDTQYF | TGTGCCAGCAGCCCCGGACAGGCCTCTAGCACAGATACGCAGTATTTT
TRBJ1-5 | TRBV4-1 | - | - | CASSQDRPEYSNQPQHF | TGCGCCAGCAGCCAAGATAGGCCAGAATATAGCAATCAGCCCCAGCATTTT
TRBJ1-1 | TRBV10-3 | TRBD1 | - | CAISEPRGLGNTEAFF | TGTGCCATCAGTGAGCCCAGGGGGCTTGGGAACACTGAAGCTTTCTTT
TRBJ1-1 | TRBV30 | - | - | CAWRGTENTEAFF | TGTGCCTGGAGAGGGACGGAGAACACTGAAGCTTTCTTT
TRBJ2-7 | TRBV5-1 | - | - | CASSLTGDHGQYF | TGCGCCAGCAGCTTAACAGGAGACCATGGGCAGTACTTC
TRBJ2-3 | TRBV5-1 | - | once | CASSFDGSTSTDTQYF | TGCGCCAGCAGTTTCGATGGATCCACTAGCACAGATACGCAGTATTTT
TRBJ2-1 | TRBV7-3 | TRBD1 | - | CASSSTGADVNEQFF | TGTGCCAGCAGCTCGACAGGGGCTGATGTGAATGAGCAGTTCTTC
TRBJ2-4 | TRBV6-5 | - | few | CASSSWGGIAKNIQYF | TGTGCCAGCAGTTCTTGGGGTGGGATAGCCAAAAACATTCAGTACTTC
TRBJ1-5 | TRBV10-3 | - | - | CAIRDRGNQPQHF | TGTGCCATCAGGGACCGGGGGAATCAGCCCCAGCATTTT
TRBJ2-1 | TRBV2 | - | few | CASLATPQHDEQFF | TGTGCCAGCCTCGCTACTCCCCAGCACGATGAGCAGTTCTTC
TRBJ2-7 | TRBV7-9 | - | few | CASSPLMGPEQYF | TGTGCCAGCAGCCCCCTGATGGGACCCGAGCAGTACTTC
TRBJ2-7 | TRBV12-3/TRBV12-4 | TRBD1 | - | CASSLRSSGQGAYEQYF | TGTGCCAGCAGTTTGAGGTCCTCGGGACAGGGGGCCTACGAGCAGTACTTC
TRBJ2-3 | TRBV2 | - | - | CASSVTRTDTQYF | TGTGCCAGCAGTGTCACCCGCACAGATACGCAGTATTTT
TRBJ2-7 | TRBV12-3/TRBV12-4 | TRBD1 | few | CASSLGQGNYEQYF | TGTGCCAGCAGTCTCGGACAGGGTAATTACGAGCAGTACTTC
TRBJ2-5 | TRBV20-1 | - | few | CSAILTPGGEQYF | TGCAGTGCTATCCTGACTCCCGGCGGGGAGCAGTACTTC
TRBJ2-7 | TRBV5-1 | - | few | CASSLDGSRNEQYF | TGCGCCAGCAGCTTGGACGGGAGCCGAAACGAGCAGTACTTC
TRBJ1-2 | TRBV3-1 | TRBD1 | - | CASSRGQGAPYGYTF | TGTGCCAGCAGCCGTGGACAGGGGGCTCCCTATGGCTACACCTTC
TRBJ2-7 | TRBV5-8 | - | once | CASTRTDTYEQYF | TGTGCCAGCACCCGCACGGACACCTACGAGCAGTACTTC
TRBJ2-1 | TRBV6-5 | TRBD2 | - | CATKAGGYNKQFF | TGTGCCACTAAGGCGGGGGGCTACAATAAGCAGTTCTTC
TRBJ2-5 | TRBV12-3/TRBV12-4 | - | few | CASSFGPDQETQYF | TGTGCCAGCAGTTTCGGACCGGATCAAGAGACCCAGTACTTC
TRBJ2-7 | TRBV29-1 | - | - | CSVESQYEQYF | TGCAGCGTTGAATCCCAGTACGAGCAGTACTTC
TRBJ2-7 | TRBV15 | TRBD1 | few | CATSRDLGQGSTYEQYF | TGTGCCACCAGCAGAGATCTTGGACAGGGGTCCACCTACGAGCAGTACTTC
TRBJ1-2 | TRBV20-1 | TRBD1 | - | CSAPHPGGSYGYTF | TGCAGTGCTCCCCACCCAGGGGGCAGCTATGGCTACACCTTC
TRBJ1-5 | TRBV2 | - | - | CASSVSRGSNQPQHF | TGTGCCAGCAGTGTGTCCAGGGGTAGCAATCAGCCCCAGCATTTT
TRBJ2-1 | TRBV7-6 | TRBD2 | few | CASSLVLADYNEQFF | TGTGCCAGCAGCTTAGTTCTAGCGGATTACAATGAGCAGTTCTTC
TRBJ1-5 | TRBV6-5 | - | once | CASGLSGHSNQPQHF | TGTGCCAGCGGCCTCAGCGGTCATAGCAATCAGCCCCAGCATTTT
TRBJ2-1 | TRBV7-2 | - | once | CASSSRRENEQFF | TGTGCCAGCAGCTCCCGGAGGGAGAATGAGCAGTTCTTC
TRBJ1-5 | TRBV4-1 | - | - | CASSQEGTPDQPQHF | TGCGCCAGCAGCCAAGAAGGTACTCCGGACCAGCCCCAGCATTTT
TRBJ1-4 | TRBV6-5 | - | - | CASSYGGDNEKLFF | TGTGCCAGCAGTTATGGGGGTGATAATGAAAAACTGTTTTTT
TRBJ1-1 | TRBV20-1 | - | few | CSAHGGDGAFF | TGCAGTGCTCATGGCGGGGATGGAGCTTTCTTT
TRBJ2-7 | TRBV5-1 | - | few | CASSLVDGDYEQYF | TGCGCCAGCAGCTTGGTAGACGGGGACTACGAGCAGTACTTC
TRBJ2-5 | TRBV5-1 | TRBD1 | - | CASSQRQGDQETQYF | TGCGCCAGCAGCCAACGACAGGGCGACCAAGAGACCCAGTACTTC
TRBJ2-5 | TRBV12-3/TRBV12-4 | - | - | CASSLGPTAATQYF | TGTGCCAGCAGTTTAGGCCCGACGGCGGCGACCCAGTACTTC
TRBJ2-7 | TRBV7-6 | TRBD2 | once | CASSLAPLAGVEQYF | TGTGCCAGCAGCTTGGCACCACTAGCGGGGGTAGAGCAGTACTTC
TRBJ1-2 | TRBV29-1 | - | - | CSVGWDRSSDGYTF | TGCAGCGTTGGGTGGGACCGATCTTCAGATGGCTACACCTTC
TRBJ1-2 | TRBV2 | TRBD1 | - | CASNGRGDGYTF | TGTGCCAGCAATGGCAGGGGGGATGGCTACACCTTC